One T cell receptor beta chain is described in this entry. This record belongs to a study of blood T cell repertoires in COVID-19. On the study more broadly: The United States, Italy and Spain provided the acute and convalescent COVID-19 samples.

The authors' processing: Counts of nucleated cells, estimated from reference gene primer amplification, were obtained. Using immunoSEQ multiplex PCR, the repertoire was profiled, and TCRdb retains in-frame clones only, with some absent. The D gene and trimming were derived from the DNA, and the V and J assignments and clone size from that table. The sample includes about 61,000 clones, about 85% of them seen just once. The CDR3 sequence is 17 residues long. Per germline, CDR1 LNHDA and CDR2 SQIVND (reference sequence). With 4 bases clipped from V and 9 bases from J, the junction kept 13 bases outside the gene matches.

The V gene is TRBV19, the J gene TRBJ2-5, with TRBD2 matching 14 bases. The specimen was peripheral blood. The receptor was isolated from a man between 65 and 80 years old with acute or convalescent COVID-19. The CDR3: CASSNDPGLAGVGPQYF. The CDR3 DNA follows: TGTGCCAGTAGTAACGACCCGGGACTAGCGGGAGTCGGGCCCCAGTACTTC.